The present TCR beta chain was sequenced within a study of T cell responses to AZD1222 COVID-19 vaccine. General study findings and limits: There were vaccine-associated CD4 TCRs across spike, dominant at 160-218 and 743-854.

The assay was immunoSEQ multiplex PCR, and TCRdb's table has in-frame clones only and misses some. The table has 90,000 to 120,000 clones, about 89% seen once. CDR3 length equals 13 residues. Germline CDR1 SGDLS, CDR2 YYNGEE. Trimming removed 0 bases at V and 4 bases at J, with 4 bases between. Concerning this clone: Antigen: not known.

The chain joins TRBV9 to TRBJ2-2; D remains unclear. This clonotype was obtained from an adult who received the AZD1222 COVID-19 vaccine. Here the sequenced sample was peripheral blood, taken 28 days after the second AZD1222 dose. The chain's CDR3 is CASSVAITGELFF. The CDR3 nucleotides read TGTGCCAGCAGCGTAGCGATCACCGGGGAGCTGTTTTTT. The full variable domain, with the rest looked up from reference TRBV9 and TRBJ2-2, is DSGVTQTPKHLITATGQRVTLRCSPRSGDLSVYWYQQSLDQGLQFLIQYYNGEERAKGNILERFSAQQFPDLHSELNLSSLELGDSALYFCASSVAITGELFFGEGSRLTVL.